The 7 T cell receptor beta chains listed next were all sequenced from one sample in a study of blood T cell repertoires in COVID-19. TCRdb's copy holds only in-frame clones and misses some; the assay was immunoSEQ multiplex PCR. Of 300,000 to 400,000 clones in the sample, roughly 86% were seen once. The sequenced material came from peripheral blood. Source of these receptors: a woman aged 70 to 79 with COVID-19, enrolled during active disease.

J is TRBJ1-2 and V is TRBV12-3 or TRBV12-4; no reliable D call. Trimming removed 7 bases from V and 6 bases from J, with 12 bases in between. The CDR3 is made up of 12 amino acids. CDR3 region: CASKTVTNGYTF. The CDR3, as DNA: TGTGCCAGCAAGACGGTTACTAATGGCTACACCTTC.

The genes are TRBV5-1 and TRBJ1-2; no definite D call. Trimming took off 4 bases at V and 8 bases at J, with 15 bases between the two ends. The length of the CDR3 is 13 residues. Germline loops: CDR1 SGHRS, CDR2 YFSETQ. CDR3 region: CASSPGERGGYTF. In DNA form, the CDR3 reads TGCGCCAGCAGCCCCGGGGAACGAGGGGGCTACACCTTC.

In nucleotides, the CDR3 is TGTGCCAGCAGTTTCCAGGGTAGCACTGAAGCTTTCTTT. Translation: CASSFQGSTEAFF. V usage is TRBV6-5 and J usage is TRBJ1-1, with D possibly matching TRBD1 (5 bases). Germline lookup yields CDR1 MNHEY and CDR2 SVGAGI. The CDR3 runs 13 residues. V was clipped by 4 bases and J by 4 bases, with 10 bases between them.

This clone came up a few times. J is TRBJ2-7 and V is TRBV5-6, with D perhaps TRBD1 (5 bases). The CDR3 loop spans 14 amino acids. Germline V gene lookup returns CDR1 SGHDT and CDR2 YYEEEE. Trimming took 0 bases from V and 6 from J, leaving 13 bases between them. The CDR3 DNA is TGTGCCAGCAGCTTGGCTCCAGGGTCTCTCGAGCAGTACTTC. The encoded protein is CASSLAPGSLEQYF.

The chain recombines TRBV6-1 with TRBJ2-3; the match to TRBD2 covers 8 bases. This CDR3 is 15 amino acids long. Germline CDR1 reads MNHNS; CDR2 reads SASEGT. Trimming took 3 bases from V and 2 from J; bases not matched to a gene: 4. The CDR3 loop reads CASSDIGLATDTQYF. Written as DNA, the CDR3 is TGTGCCAGCAGTGACATCGGACTAGCCACAGATACGCAGTATTTT.

The chain is built from TRBV12-5 and TRBJ1-5; D may be TRBD1 (5 bases). CDR3 length: 17 amino acids. Trimming left V 6 bases short and J 1 base short, with 19 bases between. The germline CDR1 and CDR2 sequences are LGHNT and FRNRAP. CDR3 nucleotide sequence: TGTGCTAGTGGCGTACGAAACTCCGGGGGGAGCAATCAGCCCCAGCATTTT. Residues: CASGVRNSGGSNQPQHF.

The rearrangement links TRBV6-5 to TRBJ1-3, with D unclear. The CDR3 length is 15 residues. The germline CDR1 and CDR2 sequences are MNHEY and SVGAGI. The V end was cut by 5 bases, the J end by 0 bases, with 11 bases between. The CDR3 loop reads CASSPTPYSGNTIYF. The CDR3 DNA follows: TGTGCCAGCAGTCCCACTCCCTACTCTGGAAACACCATATATTTT.